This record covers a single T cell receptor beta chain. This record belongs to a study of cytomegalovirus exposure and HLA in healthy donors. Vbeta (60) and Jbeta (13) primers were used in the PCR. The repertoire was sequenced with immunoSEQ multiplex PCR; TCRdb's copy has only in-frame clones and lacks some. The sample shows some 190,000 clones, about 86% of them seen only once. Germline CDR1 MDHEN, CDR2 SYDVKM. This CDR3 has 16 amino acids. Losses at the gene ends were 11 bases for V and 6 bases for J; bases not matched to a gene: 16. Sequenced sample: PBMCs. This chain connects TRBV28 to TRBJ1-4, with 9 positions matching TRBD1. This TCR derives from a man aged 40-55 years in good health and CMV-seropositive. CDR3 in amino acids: CAVRDRDSLVDEKLFF. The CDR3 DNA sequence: TGTGCCGTCCGGGACAGGGATTCTCTGGTTGATGAAAAACTGTTTTTT.